The rows below give T cell receptor beta chains drawn from one sample of a study of shared clonotypes between healthy human individuals. Libraries were prepared by immunoSEQ multiplex PCR; TCRdb keeps only in-frame clonotypes and omits some of them. The sample includes about 2.4 million clones, just over 90% of them seen just once. The sample comprised naive CD4+ T cells sorted from blood. Receptor source: a man younger than 35 in good health. Each CDR3 is given with its conserved first and last residue. The D gene is left open where the match is weak. The size of a clone is reported for some rows only, either as once, few or many, or as a class for expanded clones.

D: .; size: .; J: TRBJ2-5; V: TRBV27; CDR3: CASSLSGSNQETQYF; DNA: TGTGCCAGCAGTCTGTCCGGGAGCAACCAAGAGACCCAGTACTTC
D: .; size: .; J: TRBJ1-4; V: TRBV11-2; CDR3: CASSLAGRSTNEKLFF; DNA: TGTGCCAGCAGCTTAGCCGGGAGGTCAACTAATGAAAAACTGTTTTTT
D: TRBD1; size: .; J: TRBJ1-3; V: TRBV19; CDR3: CASSPTGSGNTIYF; DNA: TGTGCCAGTAGTCCGACAGGGTCTGGAAACACCATATATTTT
D: .; size: .; J: TRBJ2-3; V: TRBV28; CDR3: CASRGGGLITDTQYF; DNA: TGTGCCAGCAGAGGGGGAGGGCTTATCACAGATACGCAGTATTTT
D: .; size: .; J: TRBJ2-7; V: TRBV4-3; CDR3: CASSQELGAAGEQYF; DNA: TGCGCCAGCAGCCAAGAGTTGGGGGCGGCGGGGGAGCAGTACTTC
D: .; size: .; J: TRBJ2-2; V: TRBV11-3; CDR3: CASSLDRLTGELFF; DNA: TGTGCCAGCAGCTTAGATCGACTCACCGGGGAGCTGTTTTTT
D: .; size: few; J: TRBJ1-5; V: TRBV28; CDR3: CASSFRGGSNQPQHF; DNA: TGTGCCAGCAGTTTTCGGGGAGGAAGCAATCAGCCCCAGCATTTT
D: .; size: .; J: TRBJ2-2; V: TRBV27; CDR3: CASSLSPSSTGELFF; DNA: TGTGCCAGCAGTTTAAGCCCTAGCTCTACCGGGGAGCTGTTTTTT
D: .; size: .; J: TRBJ1-2; V: TRBV28; CDR3: CASIRVYGYTF; DNA: TGTGCCAGCATAAGGGTCTATGGCTACACCTTC
D: .; size: .; J: TRBJ2-7; V: TRBV6-1; CDR3: CASSESNVLYF; DNA: TGTGCCAGCAGTGAAAGTAATGTACTTTACTTC
D: .; size: once; J: TRBJ1-5; V: TRBV6-6; CDR3: CASIGQFNQPQHF; DNA: TGTGCCAGCATTGGACAGTTCAATCAGCCCCAGCATTTT
D: .; size: .; J: TRBJ2-3; V: TRBV5-1; CDR3: CASSLSITDTQYF; DNA: TGCGCCAGCAGCTTGTCAATTACAGATACGCAGTATTTT
D: .; size: .; J: TRBJ2-1; V: TRBV6-4; CDR3: CASSDSPRRGSYNEQFF; DNA: TGTGCCAGCAGTGACTCCCCCAGACGGGGCTCCTACAATGAGCAGTTCTTC
D: .; size: .; J: TRBJ1-6; V: TRBV10-3; CDR3: CATSRDGSYNSPLHF; DNA: TGTGCCACCAGCAGGGACGGCTCCTATAATTCACCCCTCCACTTT
D: .; size: .; J: TRBJ2-1; V: TRBV7-9; CDR3: CASSLGQGEGEQFF; DNA: TGTGCCAGCAGCTTAGGGCAGGGGGAGGGAGAGCAGTTCTTC
D: TRBD1; size: .; J: TRBJ1-4; V: TRBV18; CDR3: CASSNQTGNEKLFF; DNA: TGTGCCAGCTCAAACCAGACAGGGAATGAAAAACTGTTTTTT
D: .; size: .; J: TRBJ1-1; V: TRBV28; CDR3: CASSLIGQPRKAFF; DNA: TGTGCCAGCAGTTTAATTGGGCAGCCACGGAAAGCTTTCTTT
D: TRBD2; size: .; J: TRBJ2-7; V: TRBV9; CDR3: CASSQTSGSGYEQYF; DNA: TGTGCCAGCAGTCAGACTAGCGGGAGTGGCTACGAGCAGTACTTC
D: .; size: .; J: TRBJ1-2; V: TRBV5-6; CDR3: CASSLYRAALPTF; DNA: TGTGCCAGCAGCTTATACAGGGCAGCCCTCCCCACCTTC
D: .; size: .; J: TRBJ1-1; V: TRBV5-4; CDR3: CASSLAKQGGTEAFF; DNA: TGTGCCAGCAGCTTGGCCAAACAGGGTGGGACTGAAGCTTTCTTT
D: .; size: .; J: TRBJ2-1; V: TRBV5-1; CDR3: CASSLEGRNEQFF; DNA: TGCGCCAGCAGCTTGGAGGGACGAAATGAGCAGTTCTTC
D: .; size: once; J: TRBJ2-3; V: TRBV2; CDR3: CASSVGGPSTDTQYF; DNA: TGTGCCAGCAGTGTTGGGGGTCCCAGCACAGATACGCAGTATTTT
D: TRBD1; size: .; J: TRBJ1-6; V: TRBV19; CDR3: CASARQGVNNSPLHF; DNA: TGTGCCAGTGCCCGACAGGGTGTTAATAATTCACCCCTCCACTTT
D: TRBD2; size: .; J: TRBJ2-7; V: TRBV6-6; CDR3: CSAGGGYEQYF; DNA: TGTTCAGCGGGAGGGGGGTACGAGCAGTACTTC
D: .; size: .; J: TRBJ1-5; V: TRBV7-8; CDR3: CASSLVPGGMSNQPQHF; DNA: TGTGCCAGCAGCTTAGTACCTGGGGGCATGAGCAATCAGCCCCAGCATTTT
D: .; size: .; J: TRBJ2-2; V: TRBV2; CDR3: CASSERVFLTGELFF; DNA: TGTGCCAGCAGTGAAAGGGTTTTCCTCACCGGGGAGCTGTTTTTT
D: TRBD1; size: .; J: TRBJ2-5; V: TRBV7-9; CDR3: CASSPGTGSQETQYF; DNA: TGTGCCAGCAGCCCCGGGACAGGGTCCCAAGAGACCCAGTACTTC
D: .; size: .; J: TRBJ2-1; V: TRBV6-1; CDR3: CASSREKAAINEQFF; DNA: TGTGCCAGCAGTAGGGAAAAGGCTGCAATCAATGAGCAGTTCTTC
D: .; size: few; J: TRBJ2-3; V: TRBV18; CDR3: CASSYTDTQYF; DNA: TGTGCCAGCTCATACACAGATACGCAGTATTTT
D: .; size: .; J: TRBJ2-7; V: TRBV20-1; CDR3: CSVTQDYEQYF; DNA: TGCAGTGTTACCCAGGACTACGAGCAGTACTTC
D: .; size: .; J: TRBJ1-1; V: TRBV5-1; CDR3: CASSLLDRDGTEAFF; DNA: TGCGCCAGCAGCTTGCTGGACCGGGACGGGACTGAAGCTTTCTTT
D: TRBD2; size: once; J: TRBJ2-1; V: TRBV30; CDR3: CAWSVRAGARNEQFF; DNA: TGTGCCTGGAGTGTACGGGCGGGAGCTCGCAATGAGCAGTTCTTC
D: TRBD2; size: .; J: TRBJ2-3; V: TRBV28; CDR3: CASSLGLAGGSPRTDTQYF; DNA: TGTGCCAGCAGTTTGGGACTAGCGGGGGGGAGCCCACGCACAGATACGCAGTATTTT
D: TRBD1; size: .; J: TRBJ1-1; V: TRBV11-2; CDR3: CASSSVAGTGPEAFF; DNA: TGTGCCAGCAGCTCCGTAGCCGGGACAGGCCCTGAAGCTTTCTTT
D: .; size: .; J: TRBJ2-6; V: TRBV12-5; CDR3: CASGLGALGANVLTF; DNA: TGTGCTAGTGGTTTGGGGGCTCTGGGGGCCAACGTCCTGACTTTC
D: .; size: few; J: TRBJ2-2; V: TRBV28; CDR3: CASGENTGELFF; DNA: TGTGCCAGCGGGGAGAACACCGGGGAGCTGTTTTTT
D: .; size: once; J: TRBJ2-5; V: TRBV7-9; CDR3: CASSQGGPQETQYF; DNA: TGTGCCAGCAGCCAGGGGGGGCCCCAAGAGACCCAGTACTTC
D: .; size: .; J: TRBJ2-3; V: TRBV18; CDR3: CASSAGLFDTQYF; DNA: TGTGCCAGCTCAGCGGGGCTTTTTGATACGCAGTATTTT